These 7 T cell receptor beta chains came from one sample sequenced in a study of neurological immune-mediated disorders. TCRdb reprocessed the 5' RACE reads with MiXCR, giving one entry per CDR3 protein. The table has around 62,000 distinct CDR3 sequences, 3.5% to 4.5% seen once. The sequenced sample was PBMCs. Source of these receptors: a man aged 50 or older with multiple sclerosis.

Ten or more counts support this clonotype. The rearrangement uses TRBV12-3 or TRBV12-4 and TRBJ2-1, with D unclear. CDR3 length: 12 residues. V lost 1 base, J lost 9 bases, and 7 bases lay in between. For the CDR3, the DNA is TGTGCCAGCAGTTTAGGGATGGGTGAGCAGTTCTTC. Amino acids: CASSLGMGEQFF.

Ten or more counts support this clonotype. This chain connects TRBV6-2 or TRBV6-3 to TRBJ2-5, with 8 bases fitting TRBD2. Losses at the gene ends were 6 bases for V and 5 bases for J; bases not matched to a gene: 8. Germline CDR1 is MNHEY and CDR2 is SVGEGT. This CDR3 is 14 amino acids long. The CDR3 nucleotides read TGTGCCAGCAGAACTACTAGCGGTCGGGAGACCCAGTACTTC. Protein: CASRTTSGRETQYF.

This clonotype was seen repeatedly, ten times or more. The V and J genes are TRBV20-1 and TRBJ1-5; no clear D. CDR3 length equals 14 residues. CDR1 is DFQATT and CDR2 is SNEGSKA in the germline V gene (reference sequence). Trimming left V 4 bases short and J 4 bases short, with 14 bases between. CDR3 amino acids: CSATPGRVNQPQHF. CDR3 bases: TGCAGTGCTACACCCGGACGGGTAAATCAGCCCCAGCATTTT.

The rearrangement uses TRBV20-1 and TRBJ2-7; D is possibly TRBD2 (6 bases). Germline assignment: CDR1 DFQATT and CDR2 SNEGSKA (reference sequence). Trimming left V 3 bases short and J 4 bases short, with 13 bases between. The CDR3 has 13 amino acids. CDR3 loop: CSARLTRSYEQYF. CDR3 DNA: TGCAGTGCTAGGTTGACTAGATCTTACGAGCAGTACTTC.

This clonotype appeared many times. J is TRBJ2-1 and V is TRBV20-1; D gene uncertain. CDR3 length equals 12 residues. V was cut by 6 bases and J by 9 bases, with 15 bases left in between. Per the germline V gene, CDR1 is DFQATT and CDR2 is SNEGSKA (reference sequence). CDR3 in DNA: TGCAGTGCCACACCTAGTGTTCCTGAGCAGTTCTTC. The encoded protein is CSATPSVPEQFF.

This clonotype has only a few counts. The chain joins TRBV3-1 to TRBJ2-3; D call uncertain. This CDR3 contains 15 residues. The V gene's germline CDR1 is LGHDT and CDR2 YNNKEL (reference sequence). V lost 0 bases and J 2 bases, leaving 9 bases between the germline ends. CDR3 DNA: TGTGCCAGCAGCCAAGATGGGAAGTCCACAGATACGCAGTATTTT. Amino acids: CASSQDGKSTDTQYF.

This clonotype was seen ten or more times. The V and J genes are TRBV5-1 and TRBJ2-5; the D is unclear. CDR3 length: 14 residues. The germline V and J ends were trimmed by 0 bases and 5 bases, with 11 bases remaining between them. In germline, CDR1 is SGHRS, CDR2 YFSETQ. The CDR3 DNA sequence: TGCGCCAGCAGCTTGGACACGGCTGAGGAGACCCAGTACTTC. This translates into CASSLDTAEETQYF.